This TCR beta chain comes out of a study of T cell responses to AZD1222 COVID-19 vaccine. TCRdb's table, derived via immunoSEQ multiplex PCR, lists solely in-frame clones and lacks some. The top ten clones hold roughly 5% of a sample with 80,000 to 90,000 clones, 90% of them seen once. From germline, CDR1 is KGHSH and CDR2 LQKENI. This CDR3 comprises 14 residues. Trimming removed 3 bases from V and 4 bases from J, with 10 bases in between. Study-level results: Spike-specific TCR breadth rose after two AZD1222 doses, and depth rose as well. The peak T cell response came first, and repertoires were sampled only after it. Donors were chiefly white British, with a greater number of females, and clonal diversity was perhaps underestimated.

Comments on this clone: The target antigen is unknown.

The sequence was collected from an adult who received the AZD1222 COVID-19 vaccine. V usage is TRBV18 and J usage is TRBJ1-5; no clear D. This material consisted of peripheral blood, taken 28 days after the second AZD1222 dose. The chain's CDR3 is CASSPGRENQPQHF. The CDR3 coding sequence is TGTGCCAGCTCACCGGGTAGGGAGAATCAGCCCCAGCATTTT.